A selection of T cell receptor beta chains follows, all from one sample in a study of spatial heterogeneity in lung cancer. A single record per CDR3 protein comes from TCRdb applying MiXCR to the 5' RACE reads. The data contain about 100,000 distinct CDR3 sequences, around 19% of them singletons. This material consisted of PBMCs, taken at follow-up. These receptors were collected from a male donor with early-stage non-small cell lung cancer. The CDR3 runs from the conserved cysteine through the conserved F or W. The order of the fields is V gene, clone size, J gene, D gene, CDR3 protein, CDR3 DNA. A D gene is named only where the DNA matches it firmly. The size of a clone is reported for some rows only, either as once, few or many, or as a class for expanded clones.

>TRBV27|many|TRBJ1-6|.
CASSLGPGIGSPLHF
TGTGCCAGCAGTTTGGGTCCAGGGATAGGATCACCCCTCCACTTT
>TRBV4-3|.|TRBJ2-1|TRBD2
CASSQARGGGAENGQFF
TGCGCCAGCAGCCAAGCTCGTGGCGGGGGGGCGGAGAATGGGCAGTTCTTC
>TRBV27|.|TRBJ1-1|TRBD1
CASRTRQGEAFF
TGTGCCAGCAGAACCCGACAGGGCGAAGCTTTCTTT
>TRBV9|.|TRBJ2-7|.
CASSVASSYEQYF
TGTGCCAGCAGCGTAGCTAGCTCCTACGAGCAGTACTTC
>TRBV7-2|.|TRBJ2-1|TRBD2
CASSYPGGRVGNEQFF
TGTGCCAGCAGCTACCCCGGCGGGAGGGTGGGGAATGAGCAGTTCTTC
>TRBV9|.|TRBJ1-6|.
CASSVEPLGSPLHF
TGTGCCAGCAGCGTGGAACCGTTAGGTTCACCCCTCCACTTT
>TRBV27|many|TRBJ2-5|.
CASSLGPARETQYF
TGTGCCAGCAGTTTAGGCCCAGCCCGAGAGACCCAGTACTTC
>TRBV12-3/TRBV12-4|many|TRBJ2-1|TRBD2
CASSSTSGGSKYNEQFF
TGTGCCAGCAGTTCGACTAGCGGGGGGTCAAAATACAATGAGCAGTTCTTC
>TRBV29-1|many|TRBJ1-5|TRBD1
CSVQTGDSNQPQHF
TGCAGCGTTCAGACAGGGGATAGCAATCAGCCCCAGCATTTT
>TRBV5-1|.|TRBJ2-7|TRBD2
CASSELAASYEQYF
TGCGCCAGCAGCGAGCTAGCGGCCTCCTACGAGCAGTACTTC
>TRBV5-1|.|TRBJ2-1|.
CASMPGTARGEQFF
TGCGCCAGCATGCCCGGGACGGCCCGCGGAGAGCAGTTCTTC
>TRBV20-1|few|TRBJ2-3|.
CTCRIGGVADTQYF
TGCACCTGCCGTATAGGGGGGGTGGCAGATACGCAGTATTTT
>TRBV6-5|.|TRBJ2-1|TRBD2
CASRALGGGEQFF
TGTGCCAGCAGAGCCTTGGGGGGAGGGGAGCAGTTCTTC
>TRBV14|.|TRBJ2-1|TRBD2
CASSQDQDLAGVDEQFF
TGTGCCAGCAGCCAAGATCAGGACCTAGCGGGAGTAGATGAGCAGTTCTTC
>TRBV24-1|many|TRBJ2-3|TRBD2
CATGLAGAGDTQYF
TGTGCCACCGGACTAGCGGGAGCGGGAGATACGCAGTATTTT
>TRBV3-1|.|TRBJ2-1|TRBD2
CASSHNGGAISYEQFF
TGTGCCAGCAGCCACAACGGGGGGGCAATTAGCTATGAGCAGTTCTTC
>TRBV7-9|many|TRBJ2-3|TRBD2
CASSLGASGSDTQYF
TGTGCCAGCAGCTTAGGCGCTAGCGGCTCAGATACGCAGTATTTT
>TRBV6-5|few|TRBJ2-6|TRBD1
CASSYGGAGTGAEGANVLTF
TGTGCCAGCAGTTACGGAGGGGCCGGGACAGGTGCGGAGGGGGCCAACGTCCTGACTTTC
>TRBV7-9|many|TRBJ2-7|.
CASSSQEHEQYF
TGTGCCAGCAGCTCCCAGGAACACGAGCAGTACTTC
>TRBV5-1|few|TRBJ2-3|.
CASSLRLTDTQYF
TGCGCCAGCAGCTTGCGACTGACAGATACGCAGTATTTT
>TRBV20-1|.|TRBJ1-5|.
CSARETGFTSNQPQHF
TGCAGTGCTAGAGAAACAGGGTTCACAAGCAATCAGCCCCAGCATTTT
>TRBV10-1|.|TRBJ1-1|.
CATWGATEAFF
TGCGCCACCTGGGGGGCCACTGAAGCTTTCTTT
>TRBV6-5|.|TRBJ1-1|.
CASSYTPGGLAEAFF
TGTGCCAGCAGTTACACACCGGGGGGCCTTGCTGAAGCTTTCTTT
>TRBV20-1|.|TRBJ2-1|.
CSATRMAANEQFF
TGCAGTGCTACCCGGATGGCCGCGAATGAGCAGTTCTTC
>TRBV25-1|.|TRBJ2-7|.
CASSEPRGSYEQYF
TGTGCCAGCAGTGAACCCCGGGGGTCCTACGAGCAGTACTTC
>TRBV5-4|.|TRBJ1-1|.
CASSALQSLNTEAFF
TGTGCCAGCAGCGCCTTACAGAGTCTGAACACTGAAGCTTTCTTT
>TRBV5-5|.|TRBJ2-5|TRBD1
CASSFPRTGVGETQYF
TGTGCCAGCAGCTTTCCGAGGACAGGGGTGGGAGAGACCCAGTACTTC
>TRBV11-2|few|TRBJ2-3|.
CASSLLESTDTQYF
TGTGCCAGCAGCTTATTGGAAAGCACAGATACGCAGTATTTT
>TRBV3-1|many|TRBJ2-5|.
CASSQVRRAQETQYF
TGTGCCAGCAGCCAAGTAAGGCGGGCCCAAGAGACCCAGTACTTC
>TRBV6-5|few|TRBJ2-7|.
CASSELGSSEQYF
TGTGCCAGCAGTGAACTAGGTTCCTCCGAGCAGTACTTC
>TRBV10-3|few|TRBJ1-5|.
CAISKDSNQPQHF
TGTGCCATCAGTAAGGACAGCAATCAGCCCCAGCATTTT
>TRBV5-6|.|TRBJ1-5|.
CASSLAAGAVNSDQPQHF
TGTGCCAGCAGCTTGGCGGCAGGTGCCGTTAATAGCGATCAGCCCCAGCATTTT
>TRBV20-1|.|TRBJ1-1|.
CSAQDTMNTEAFF
TGCAGTGCCCAGGACACTATGAACACTGAAGCTTTCTTT
>TRBV6-5|.|TRBJ2-3|.
CASTRSRGTDTQYF
TGTGCCAGCACCCGCTCCCGAGGCACAGATACGCAGTATTTT
>TRBV11-1|.|TRBJ2-2|.
CASSRADYTGELFF
TGTGCCAGCTCGCGGGCGGACTACACCGGGGAGCTGTTTTTT
>TRBV5-1|many|TRBJ2-3|.
CASSLRTAPTDTQYF
TGCGCCAGCAGTCTTAGGACAGCGCCCACAGATACGCAGTATTTT
>TRBV11-2|many|TRBJ2-5|TRBD2
CASRGLAGSRAQYF
TGTGCCAGCAGGGGACTAGCGGGGAGTAGGGCCCAGTACTTC
>TRBV4-2|many|TRBJ2-7|.
CASSQVLDGTYEQYF
TGTGCCAGCAGCCAAGTCCTCGACGGAACCTACGAGCAGTACTTC
>TRBV20-1|.|TRBJ1-2|.
CSARERTEYGYTF
TGCAGTGCTAGAGAGAGGACAGAGTATGGCTACACCTTC
>TRBV2|few|TRBJ2-1|TRBD1
CASRVQGAFRNEQFF
TGTGCCAGCAGAGTTCAGGGGGCATTCCGGAATGAGCAGTTCTTC
>TRBV6-4|.|TRBJ2-3|.
CASSTTASTDTQYF
TGTGCCAGCAGTACGACAGCTAGCACAGATACGCAGTATTTT
>TRBV30|few|TRBJ2-5|TRBD2
CAWREGKRSGEETQYF
TGTGCCTGGAGGGAAGGGAAAAGAAGCGGGGAAGAGACCCAGTACTTC
>TRBV20-1|.|TRBJ2-1|.
CSARQTRGPWFF
TGCAGTGCTAGACAAACTCGGGGACCATGGTTCTTC
>TRBV29-1|many|TRBJ1-1|.
CSVARRSEAFF
TGCAGCGTTGCTCGGCGAAGTGAAGCTTTCTTT
>TRBV6-5|.|TRBJ2-1|.
CASSYGLLASDEQFF
TGTGCCAGCAGTTACGGATTGCTAGCGTCAGATGAGCAGTTCTTC
>TRBV15|.|TRBJ2-2|TRBD1
CATSRGQGAVTGELFF
TGTGCCACCAGCAGAGGACAGGGGGCTGTCACCGGGGAGCTGTTTTTT
>TRBV24-1|.|TRBJ2-3|.
CAISDAYSDTQYF
TGTGCCATCAGTGATGCCTACTCGGATACGCAGTATTTT
>TRBV7-8|.|TRBJ1-1|.
CASSSGPMNTEAFF
TGTGCCAGCAGCTCGGGGCCTATGAACACTGAAGCTTTCTTT
>TRBV9|.|TRBJ2-1|.
CASSEIFNEQFF
TGTGCCAGCAGCGAAATTTTCAATGAGCAGTTCTTC
>TRBV25-1|few|TRBJ2-3|.
CASSELQGTDTQYF
TGTGCCAGCAGTGAATTACAGGGTACAGATACGCAGTATTTT
>TRBV7-2|.|TRBJ1-5|TRBD1
CASSIGTVNQPQHF
TGTGCCAGCAGTATTGGGACAGTTAATCAGCCCCAGCATTTT